The clone carrying this TCR beta chain was detected ten times or more. This sample was taken from a study of T cells in Graves' hyperthyroidism and ophthalmopathy. There were TCR beta CDR3 regions amplified from RNA transcripts. TCR CDR3 regions were first amplified by RT-PCR with HTBI primers. TCRdb analysed the multiplex PCR reads with MiXCR anew, one entry per CDR3 protein. The repertoire holds fewer than 650,000 distinct CDR3 sequences, with 11% to 15% as singletons. V was trimmed by 5 bases and J by 0 bases, leaving 14 bases between them. CDR3 length: 15 residues. Germline V gives CDR1 GTSNPN, CDR2 SVGIG (reference sequence). Patients showing uncontrolled infection, other autoimmune disease, pregnancy or lactation were ineligible.

The specimen was blood. The V call is TRBV30, the J call TRBJ2-1; perhaps TRBD1 as D (5 bases). The TCR sequence derives from a woman younger than 30 with Graves' ophthalmopathy. CDR3 sequence (DNA): TGTGCCTGGGCTCACAGGCAGAGCTCCTACAATGAGCAGTTCTTC. As protein: CAWAHRQSSYNEQFF.